The 14 T cell receptor beta chains listed next were all sequenced from one sample in a study of blood T cell repertoires in COVID-19 (dated by TCRdb to the early 2020s). Libraries came from the immunoSEQ multiplex PCR assay. This is the immuneACCESS table as TCRdb keeps it, with only in-frame sequences that have V and J called. A part of the clones is gone; compared with another copy, unresolved V genes explain less than half, and the rest is unexplained. Recorded for this sample are about 220,000 clones; 75% to 85% of them occurred a single time. The ten largest clonotypes hold less than 6% of the sample. The source material was peripheral blood. The receptors were sampled from a woman aged 70-85 years with COVID-19, enrolled during active disease.

This clone turned up a few times. The rearrangement uses TRBV6-2 or TRBV6-3 and TRBJ1-2; D perhaps matches TRBD1 (6 bases). The CDR3 extends over 13 amino acids. CDR1 and CDR2 (germline): MNHEY, SVGEGT. Trimming removed 5 bases at V and 8 bases at J, with 15 bases between. As DNA, the CDR3 is TGTGCCAGCAGTCCCCGGACAGAGGGCGGCTACACCTTC. It encodes CASSPRTEGGYTF.

The CDR3 loop is CASSLHGGTRETQYF. Written as DNA, the CDR3 is TGCGCCAGCAGCTTACACGGGGGAACTCGAGAGACCCAGTACTTC. The chain employs TRBV5-1 and TRBJ2-5; D perhaps matches TRBD2 (6 bases). This CDR3 contains 15 residues. The V end was cut by 2 bases, the J end by 4 bases, with 15 bases between. Per the germline V gene, CDR1 is SGHRS and CDR2 is YFSETQ.

The rearrangement uses TRBV7-7 and TRBJ2-1; 8 nucleotides align to TRBD2. CDR3 size: 17 residues. Looked up from germline, CDR1 is SSHAT and CDR2 is FNYEAQ (reference sequence). V lost 5 bases and J lost 2; bases outside the gene matches: 11. CDR3 DNA: TGTGCCAGCAGCCCCTCCGTAGCGGGAAGGACCTACAATGAGCAGTTCTTC. Protein product: CASSPSVAGRTYNEQFF.

The gene calls are TRBV9 and TRBJ2-6; TRBD1 aligns across 10 bases. The V gene end was trimmed by 2 bases and the J gene end by 0 bases; junction bases not matched to a gene: 8. In germline, CDR1 is SGDLS, CDR2 YYNGEE. This CDR3 contains 19 residues. The DNA of the CDR3 is TGTGCCAGCAGCGTGACAGGGGGCCTCGCGAACTCTGGGGCCAACGTCCTGACTTTC. As protein: CASSVTGGLANSGANVLTF. Complete variable domain (other parts from reference TRBV9 and TRBJ2-6): DSGVTQTPKHLITATGQRVTLRCSPRSGDLSVYWYQQSLDQGLQFLIQYYNGEERAKGNILERFSAQQFPDLHSELNLSSLELGDSALYFCASSVTGGLANSGANVLTFGAGSRLTVL.

This clone has only one observation. The V and J genes are TRBV30 and TRBJ2-1, with D possibly being TRBD2 (5 bases). Germline-derived CDR1 and CDR2 are GTSNPN and SVGIG (reference sequence). The V gene lost 0 bases and the J gene lost 4 bases, with 7 bases spanning the gap. The CDR3 has 13 residues. The CDR3 sequence: CAWSVLGYNEQFF. The CDR3 nucleotides read TGTGCCTGGAGTGTACTAGGATACAATGAGCAGTTCTTC.

This CDR3 reads CASSPGQGESPLHF. Written as DNA, the CDR3 is TGTGCCAGCAGTCCGGGACAGGGAGAGTCACCCCTCCACTTT. This sequence joins TRBV6-2 or TRBV6-3 and TRBJ1-6, with 9 bases matching TRBD1. Per germline, CDR1 MNHEY and CDR2 SVGEGT. V shed 5 bases and J 10 bases; nucleotides not matched to a gene: 6. This CDR3 contains 14 residues.

The V call is TRBV5-4, the J call TRBJ1-1; maybe TRBD1 (5 bases). Germline V CDR1 and CDR2: SGHNT, YYREEE (reference sequence). This CDR3 contains 14 residues. The V gene lost 0 bases and the J gene lost 5 bases, with 11 bases spanning the gap. Here the CDR3 DNA reads TGTGCCAGCAGCTTGGGACAGTCCAGGACTGAAGCTTTCTTT. Protein: CASSLGQSRTEAFF.

In its sample, this clone was seen once. The rearrangement links TRBV9 to TRBJ2-3, with 7 bases aligning to TRBD2. Losses at the gene ends were 0 bases for V and 4 bases for J; bases not matched to a gene: 8. The V gene's germline CDR1 is SGDLS and CDR2 YYNGEE. The CDR3 extends over 16 amino acids. The CDR3 DNA reads TGTGCCAGCAGCGTAGGGGTGGCGGGAGTCGCAGATACGCAGTATTTT. This gives the protein CASSVGVAGVADTQYF.

The V gene is TRBV7-2, the J gene TRBJ1-2; D remains ambiguous. This CDR3 region has 13 residues. The germline gives CDR1 SGHTA, CDR2 FQGNSA. V was trimmed by 2 bases and J by 4 bases, leaving 8 bases between them. The CDR3 nucleotides are TGTGCCAGCAGCTTACGGGGTGGCTATGGCTACACCTTC. It translates to CASSLRGGYGYTF.

V usage is TRBV19 and J usage is TRBJ1-5; 7 bases line up with TRBD1. Germline lookup yields CDR1 LNHDA and CDR2 SQIVND (reference sequence). Germline trimming cut 3 bases from V and 4 bases from J; bases unmatched to any gene: 9. The length of the CDR3 is 16 residues. The CDR3 DNA sequence: TGTGCCAGTAGTATTCCCCGACAGGGCTTAAATCAGCCCCAGCATTTT. Amino acid sequence: CASSIPRQGLNQPQHF. Complete variable domain (other parts from reference TRBV19 and TRBJ1-5): DGGITQSPKYLFRKEGQNVTLSCEQNLNHDAMYWYRQDPGQGLRLIYYSQIVNDFQKGDIAEGYSVSREKKESFPLTVTSAQKNPTAFYLCASSIPRQGLNQPQHFGDGTRLSIL.

V is TRBV29-1 and J is TRBJ2-5, with D perhaps matching TRBD2 (6 bases). V lost 6 bases, J lost 7 bases, and 12 bases lay in between. The CDR3 runs to 11 residues. Germline V lookup: CDR1 SQVTM, CDR2 ANQGSEA. The CDR3 bases are TGCAGCGTCGGGGGAGAGGGGACCCAGTACTTC. Translation: CSVGGEGTQYF.

The V gene is TRBV11-2, the J gene TRBJ2-6, with 8 positions matching TRBD1. The CDR3 covers 17 residues. Germline V gene data show CDR1 as SGHAT and CDR2 as FQNNGV. The junction had 8 bases not matched to a gene; V was cut back by 4 bases and J by 3 bases. CDR3 nucleotides: TGTGCCAGCAGCTACCCACCAGGGGGCGGTGGGGCCAACGTCCTGACTTTC. Protein product: CASSYPPGGGGANVLTF.

The chain couples TRBV2 to TRBJ1-2, with 8 bases that match TRBD1. CDR1 and CDR2 from the germline V gene are SNHLY and FYNNEI. The CDR3 has 16 amino acids. J gave up 2 bases and V 7 bases, and 12 bases lay outside the gene matches. The CDR3 region has the DNA TGTGCCAGCACCCGATCTATCACAGGGGGGAACTATGGCTACACCTTC. The encoded protein is CASTRSITGGNYGYTF.

The chain combines TRBV7-2 with TRBJ1-1; TRBD1 matches 7 bases. V dropped 9 bases and J dropped 0; count of bases not matched to a gene: 13. The CDR3 covers 16 residues. Germline V gene sequence: CDR1 SGHTA, CDR2 FQGNSA. The CDR3 loop is CARPPEGALLNTEAFF. The CDR3 DNA reads TGTGCCAGACCACCCGAGGGGGCTCTTCTGAACACTGAAGCTTTCTTT. Complete variable domain (other parts from reference TRBV7-2 and TRBJ1-1): GAGVSQSPSNKVTEKGKDVELRCDPISGHTALYWYRQSLGQGLEFLIYFQGNSAPDKSGLPSDRFSAERTGGSVSTLTIQRTQQEDSAVYLCARPPEGALLNTEAFFGQGTRLTVV.